This T cell receptor (beta chain) was recorded in a study of T cells in Graves' hyperthyroidism and ophthalmopathy. The study, taken as a whole, reports: It was a median approximately 6.9 months before onset that the model predicted ophthalmopathy. Stable hyperthyroidism was separated from ophthalmopathy by a model based on 13 V-J features. Most thyroid clonotypes that were expanded above 0.001 also turned up in blood.

RNA transcripts were the template for amplifying TCR beta CDR3 regions. TCR CDR3 regions were first amplified by RT-PCR with HTBI primers. Each CDR3 protein is one row after TCRdb ran MiXCR on the multiplex PCR reads. This table has about 560,000 distinct CDR3 sequences, 35% to 55% appearing once. The V gene's germline CDR1 is SGHTA and CDR2 FQGNSA. This CDR3 region has 16 residues. Trimming at V came to 5 bases and at J to 5 bases, leaving 9 bases not matched to a gene. Remarks on this clonotype: Its specificity is not known.

The sequenced sample consisted of peripheral blood or thyroid tissue (not recorded which). The J gene is TRBJ2-2, the V gene TRBV7-2; 9 bases match TRBD2. The clonotype comes from a woman between 18 and 29 years old with Graves' hyperthyroidism. In nucleotides, the CDR3 is TGTGCCAGCAGCCGGGCGGGAGGGGGCGCGACCGGGGAGCTGTTTTTT. It is translated as CASSRAGGGATGELFF.